This T cell receptor beta chain stems from a study of OX40 agonist ivuxolimab in advanced cancers. Study information: Patients with hepatocellular carcinoma, melanoma, renal cell or head and neck cancer made up the dose-escalation patients. General study findings and limits: Clonal expansion from baseline to week 6 occurred in both CD4+ and CD8+ T cells. In general, CD8+ T cells held more expanded clones than CD4+ did, on average. Not determined was the antigen specificity of the expanded peripheral T cells.

This clone is a singleton in its sample. Its antigen is not known. Sequencing used immunoSEQ multiplex PCR; TCRdb keeps in-frame clones, though not all of them. The sample gives approximately 70,000 clones, 88% of which show up once; around 0.97% is in the top ten. Germline assignment: CDR1 WNHNN and CDR2 SYGVQD (reference sequence). This CDR3 region has 17 residues. Trimming removed 5 bases at V and 2 bases at J, with 22 bases between. Sequenced here: CD4+ or CD8+ T cells sorted from blood, sampled in a trial of the OX40 agonist ivuxolimab. This clonotype was obtained from an adult with an advanced solid tumor such as melanoma, head and neck, liver or kidney cancer. The chain joins TRBV10-1 to TRBJ2-7, with D possibly TRBD1 on 6 matching bases. CDR3 residues: CASSYYTPGAPTYEQYF. The CDR3 region has the DNA TGCGCCAGCAGTTACTATACCCCAGGGGCCCCAACCTACGAGCAGTACTTC.